These 26 T cell receptor beta chains came from one sample sequenced in a study of cytomegalovirus exposure and HLA in healthy donors. PCR involved 60 Vbeta and 13 Jbeta primers. TCRdb keeps only in-frame clones here, not all; method: immunoSEQ multiplex PCR. The repertoire holds about 150,000 clones, with around 72% as singletons. The specimen sequenced was PBMCs. The origin of the receptors is a man aged 18 to 29 in good health and CMV-seronegative.

The chain is built from TRBV6-1 and TRBJ2-7; 7 nucleotides align to TRBD2. From germline, CDR1 is MNHNS and CDR2 SASEGT. This CDR3 region has 13 residues. The CDR3 DNA follows: TGTGGGATGTGGGCGGGAGAGGGGTACGAGCAGTACTTC. Translating gives CGMWAGEGYEQYF.

The rearrangement uses TRBV27 and TRBJ1-2; D not certain. Trimming removed 5 bases at V and 4 bases at J, with 8 bases between. Germline V CDR1 and CDR2: MNHEY, SMNVEV (reference sequence). This CDR3 comprises 12 residues. CDR3 sequence (DNA): TGTGCCAGCAGTCGAGGGTTCTATGGCTACACCTTC. This encodes CASSRGFYGYTF.

This chain joins TRBV19 and TRBJ1-1; 9 bases map to TRBD1. CDR1 LNHDA and CDR2 SQIVND come from the germline V gene (reference sequence). Trimming took 2 bases from V and 2 from J; bases not matched to a gene: 9. The CDR3 is 17 residues long. The CDR3 region has the DNA TGTGCCAGTAGTATAAGCTACGGACAGGGGTTAAACACTGAAGCTTTCTTT. Encoded protein: CASSISYGQGLNTEAFF.

The chain links TRBV7-2 to TRBJ1-5; D remains unclear. This CDR3 has 16 residues. V shed 1 base and J shed 6 bases, with 16 bases lying between them. Germline CDR1 reads SGHTA; CDR2 reads FQGNSA. Written as DNA, the CDR3 is TGTGCCAGCAGCTTAGATAACCAGGCGCGGGGTCAGCCCCAGCATTTT. It encodes CASSLDNQARGQPQHF.

The chain uses TRBV19 and TRBJ2-1; a possible D gene is TRBD2 (5 bases). V lost 4 bases and J lost 2, with 12 bases in between. The germline V gene encodes CDR1 LNHDA and CDR2 SQIVND (reference sequence). The length of the CDR3 is 15 residues. The CDR3 here is CASSTKSGAYNEQFF. CDR3 nucleotides: TGTGCCAGTAGTACAAAGTCCGGGGCCTACAATGAGCAGTTCTTC.

V gene TRBV5-4 combines with J gene TRBJ2-3, with 8 bases identical to TRBD2. V lost 0 bases, J lost 4 bases, and 13 bases stayed unmatched. CDR1 SGHNT and CDR2 YYREEE come from the germline V gene (reference sequence). CDR3 size: 18 residues. Here the CDR3 reads CASSLARFREGLADTQYF. The DNA of the CDR3 is TGTGCCAGCAGCTTGGCCCGCTTTCGGGAGGGCCTCGCAGATACGCAGTATTTT. Together with reference TRBV5-4 and TRBJ2-3, the CDR3 gives the full variable domain: ETGVTQSPTHLIKTRGQQVTLRCSSQSGHNTVSWYQQALGQGPQFIFQYYREEENGRGNFPPRFSGLQFPNYSSELNVNALELDDSALYLCASSLARFREGLADTQYFGPGTRLTVL.

The chain couples TRBV5-6 to TRBJ2-7; 10 nucleotides align to TRBD2. The CDR3 loop spans 15 amino acids. The V and J ends lost 3 bases and 4 bases, in that order; junction bases with no gene match: 7. Germline CDR1 and CDR2: SGHDT and YYEEEE. The CDR3 DNA sequence: TGTGCCAGCAGCTCAACTACGGGACTAGCGTACGAGCAGTACTTC. Amino acid sequence: CASSSTTGLAYEQYF.

V usage is TRBV10-1 and J usage is TRBJ2-5; D is perhaps TRBD1 (6 bases). This CDR3 has 15 residues. CDR1 and CDR2 from the germline V gene are WNHNN and SYGVQD (reference sequence). V gave up 4 bases and J gave up 2 bases, with 14 bases separating them. The CDR3 coding sequence is TGCGCCAGCAGTGGCTCCGGGACAACTCAAGAGACCCAGTACTTC. Translated: CASSGSGTTQETQYF.

This rearrangement joins TRBV20-1 to TRBJ1-3, with D possibly being TRBD1 (5 bases). The germline V and J ends were trimmed by 1 base and 10 bases, with 8 bases remaining between them. The CDR3 consists of 11 residues. The germline V gene has CDR1 DFQATT and CDR2 SNEGSKA (reference sequence). The CDR3 reads CSARVQGTIYF. The CDR3 DNA sequence: TGCAGTGCTAGAGTGCAGGGAACCATATATTTT.

The chain uses TRBV7-6 and TRBJ2-1; 13 bases agree with TRBD2. J was trimmed by 7 bases and V by 4 bases; bases with no gene match: 4. From germline, CDR1 is SGHVS and CDR2 FNYEAQ. The CDR3 is 15 amino acids. The CDR3 sequence is CASSSGTSGINEQFF. The CDR3 region has the DNA TGTGCCAGCAGCTCCGGGACTAGCGGGATAAATGAGCAGTTCTTC.

The chain couples TRBV30 to TRBJ2-3, with D maybe TRBD2 (5 bases). The CDR3 sequence is 13 residues long. Germline CDR1 and CDR2: GTSNPN and SVGIG (reference sequence). The V and J ends lost 3 bases and 6 bases respectively, with 13 bases between them. Written as DNA, the CDR3 is TGTGCCTGGAGGGCCGCGGGTGTTGATACGCAGTATTTT. Translated: CAWRAAGVDTQYF. Combining the CDR3 with reference TRBV30 and TRBJ2-3 gives the whole variable domain SQTIHQWPATLVQPVGSPLSLECTVEGTSNPNLYWYRQAAGRGLQLLFYSVGIGQISSEVPQNLSASRPQDRQFILSSKKLLLSDSGFYLCAWRAAGVDTQYFGPGTRLTVL.

The chain is built from TRBV6-1 and TRBJ2-1, with 9 bases lining up with TRBD1. Germline CDR1 and CDR2: MNHNS and SASEGT. With V trimmed by 1 base and J by 6 bases, 4 bases remained unmatched. CDR3 length: 15 amino acids. The CDR3 coding sequence is TGTGCCAGCAGTGAAGAAGGGACAGGGTCCAATGAGCAGTTCTTC. Protein: CASSEEGTGSNEQFF.

The chain recombines TRBV28 with TRBJ2-7, with TRBD2 as a possible D gene (6 bases). Trimming pared 4 bases from V and 9 bases from J, leaving 16 bases between. Germline V gene data show CDR1 as MDHEN and CDR2 as SYDVKM. CDR3 length: 13 amino acids. The CDR3 coding sequence is TGTGCCAGCAGTTCCCCGGGGGTATTAAGGCAGTACTTC. This gives the protein CASSSPGVLRQYF.

CDR3 DNA: TGCGCCAGCAGCCAAGGAGGAACCACCGGGGAGCTGTTTTTT. Translated: CASSQGGTTGELFF. The rearrangement uses TRBV4-1 and TRBJ2-2; D uncertain. Germline-derived CDR1 and CDR2 are MGHRA and YSYEKL. This CDR3 is 14 amino acids long. The germline V and J ends were trimmed by 1 base and 4 bases, with 7 bases remaining between them.

The chain is built from TRBV7-9 and TRBJ1-1; 10 positions agree with TRBD1. Germline V gene sequence: CDR1 SEHNR, CDR2 FQNEAQ (reference sequence). This CDR3 comprises 13 residues. V shed 5 bases, J shed 13 bases, and the junction held 10 bases outside the gene matches. The CDR3 reads CASSIRDRGYVFF. As DNA, the CDR3 is TGTGCCAGCAGCATCCGGGACAGGGGTTATGTTTTCTTT.

The rearrangement joins TRBV18 to TRBJ2-1; 7 bases align to TRBD1. Germline loops: CDR1 KGHSH, CDR2 LQKENI. The CDR3 spans 14 residues. V trimming: 5 bases; J trimming: 10 bases; junction bases outside the gene matches: 11. The CDR3 loop reads CASSRQGLEGEQFF. The CDR3 DNA follows: TGTGCCAGCTCAAGACAGGGTCTCGAGGGGGAGCAGTTCTTC.

The V and J genes are TRBV7-6 and TRBJ2-5; TRBD2 is a possible D gene (5 bases). CDR3 length equals 16 residues. V was pared by 3 bases and J by 4 bases, with 18 bases between. Looked up from germline, CDR1 is SGHVS and CDR2 is FNYEAQ. CDR3 amino acids: CASSFTRNLAGETQYF. The CDR3 DNA reads TGTGCCAGCAGCTTCACGCGTAATCTAGCCGGAGAGACCCAGTACTTC.

The chain carries TRBV7-9 and TRBJ2-7, with 12 positions matching TRBD1. Germline V gene data show CDR1 as SEHNR and CDR2 as FQNEAQ (reference sequence). V lost 5 bases and J lost 2; bases outside the gene matches: 4. This CDR3 has 15 residues. The CDR3 sequence is CASSDRDRGPYEQYF. The CDR3 nucleotides are TGTGCCAGCAGCGACCGGGACAGGGGGCCCTACGAGCAGTACTTC.

The chain combines TRBV7-9 with TRBJ2-7; TRBD1 agrees at 8 bases. This CDR3 is built from 15 residues. Germline V gene data show CDR1 as SEHNR and CDR2 as FQNEAQ (reference sequence). V was pared by 0 bases and J by 7 bases, with 8 bases of the junction left unmatched. This chain's CDR3 is CASSLAGQVRQEQYF. In DNA form, the CDR3 reads TGTGCCAGCAGCTTAGCGGGACAGGTCCGTCAAGAGCAGTACTTC.

This rearrangement joins TRBV18 to TRBJ2-5; TRBD1 is a possible D gene (6 bases). The CDR3 totals 14 residues. Per the germline V gene, CDR1 is KGHSH and CDR2 is LQKENI. V dropped 7 bases and J dropped 0 bases, with 12 bases sitting between them. This CDR3 is CASFAQGNQETQYF. CDR3 bases: TGTGCCAGCTTCGCCCAGGGGAACCAAGAGACCCAGTACTTC.

The chain couples TRBV5-4 to TRBJ1-1, with TRBD1 matching over 8 bases. The CDR3 totals 14 residues. With 4 bases clipped from V and 7 bases from J, the junction kept 9 bases outside the gene matches. The germline V gene encodes CDR1 SGHNT and CDR2 YYREEE (reference sequence). Written as DNA, the CDR3 is TGTGCCAGCAGCAACTTCAGGGGGCGGGTTGAAGCTTTCTTT. It yields the protein CASSNFRGRVEAFF.

The chain is built from TRBV28 and TRBJ2-5; D gene uncertain. This CDR3 region has 15 residues. In germline, CDR1 is MDHEN, CDR2 SYDVKM. V lost 6 bases and J 11 bases, leaving 25 bases between the germline ends. CDR3 DNA sequence: TGTGCCAGCAGCACAAAATCGCACAGCCCCTACAAGCAGTACTTC. Amino acid sequence: CASSTKSHSPYKQYF.

This clone was picked up a small number of times. The sample holds other DNA sequences that translate to the same CDR3. This chain joins TRBV4-3 and TRBJ1-5, with 9 bases fitting TRBD1. Per the germline V gene, CDR1 is LGHNA and CDR2 is YSLEER. Losses at the gene ends were 4 bases for V and 1 base for J; bases not matched to a gene: 5. The CDR3 is 16 residues long. The CDR3 reads CASSLNRGLSNQPQHF. Written as DNA, the CDR3 is TGCGCCAGCAGCCTAAACAGGGGGCTCAGCAATCAGCCCCAGCATTTT.

A remark on this clone: Germline is not matched at one junction end, which may reflect a read error. V gene TRBV7-9 combines with J gene TRBJ2-1; D gene uncertain. This CDR3 comprises 15 residues. Germline V CDR1 and CDR2: SEHNR, FQNEAQ (reference sequence). The CDR3 is CSSSLELPEVNEQFF. CDR3 bases: TGTTCCAGCAGCTTAGAGTTGCCCGAGGTCAATGAGCAGTTCTTC.

V is TRBV6-5 and J is TRBJ2-5, with D possibly TRBD1 on 5 matching bases. The DNA end is a closer match to TRBJ2-7, so the J assignment may be wrong. CDR1 is MNHEY, CDR2 SVGAGI, per germline. The CDR3 is made up of 15 amino acids. This CDR3 reads CASSRDRSSTYEQYF. DNA for the CDR3: TGTGCCAGCAGCCGCGACAGATCCTCAACCTACGAGCAGTACTTC.

This clone was counted once. V is TRBV5-1 and J is TRBJ2-2; 7 bases align to TRBD1. V lost 5 bases to trimming and J lost 6 bases; unmatched junction nucleotides: 4. Germline values: CDR1 SGHRS, CDR2 YFSETQ. This CDR3 is built from 13 residues. The CDR3 bases are TGCGCCAGCAGTCAGGGGGAACCCGGGGAGCTGTTTTTT. This encodes CASSQGEPGELFF.